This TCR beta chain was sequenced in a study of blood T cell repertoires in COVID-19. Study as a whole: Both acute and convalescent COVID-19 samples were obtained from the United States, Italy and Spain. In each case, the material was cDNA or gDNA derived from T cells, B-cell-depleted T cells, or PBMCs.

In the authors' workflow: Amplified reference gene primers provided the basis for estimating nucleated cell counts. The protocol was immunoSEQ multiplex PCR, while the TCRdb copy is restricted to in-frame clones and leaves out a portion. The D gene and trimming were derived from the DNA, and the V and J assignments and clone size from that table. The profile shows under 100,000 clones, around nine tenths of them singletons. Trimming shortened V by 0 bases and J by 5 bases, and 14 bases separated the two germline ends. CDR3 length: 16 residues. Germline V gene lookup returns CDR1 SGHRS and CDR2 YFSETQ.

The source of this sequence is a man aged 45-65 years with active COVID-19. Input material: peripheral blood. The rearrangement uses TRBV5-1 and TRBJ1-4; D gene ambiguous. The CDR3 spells CASSLGELGKNEKLFF. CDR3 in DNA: TGCGCCAGCAGCTTGGGGGAGTTGGGGAAGAATGAAAAACTGTTTTTT.